These 17 T cell receptor beta chains originate from one sample sequenced in a study of blood T cell repertoires in COVID-19. Clones were read by immunoSEQ multiplex PCR, and TCRdb kept only the in-frame ones, dropping some. Among around 84,000 clones, roughly 77% were seen once, and the ten largest hold around 6%. The sample was peripheral blood. Receptor source: a middle-aged man with active or convalescent COVID-19.

This clone was counted once. The rearrangement links TRBV7-2 to TRBJ2-5; TRBD2 matches 7 bases. Germline V gene data show CDR1 as SGHTA and CDR2 as FQGNSA. Losses at the gene ends were 1 base for V and 1 base for J; bases not matched to a gene: 6. The CDR3 has 16 amino acids. The CDR3 protein is CASSLGGAGVQETQYF. In DNA form, the CDR3 reads TGTGCCAGCAGCTTAGGAGGCGCGGGGGTCCAAGAGACCCAGTACTTC.

This clone was seen repeatedly, ten times or more. The chain couples TRBV2 to TRBJ1-1; D gene ambiguous. The germline V and J ends were trimmed by 4 bases and 0 bases, with 6 bases remaining between them. Per germline, CDR1 SNHLY and CDR2 FYNNEI. The CDR3 runs to 13 residues. The CDR3 loop reads CASSAGLNTEAFF. The CDR3 DNA follows: TGTGCCAGCAGTGCAGGTTTGAACACTGAAGCTTTCTTT.

V and J are TRBV30 and TRBJ1-5; TRBD1 is a possible D gene (5 bases). V was pared by 0 bases and J by 3 bases, with 12 bases between. Per germline, CDR1 GTSNPN and CDR2 SVGIG (reference sequence). The CDR3 is 15 residues long. The CDR3 nucleotides are TGTGCCTGGAGTGTCCGGGGACTACTCAATCAGCCCCAGCATTTT. This codes for CAWSVRGLLNQPQHF. Based on the CDR3 plus reference TRBV30 and TRBJ1-5, the full variable domain is SQTIHQWPATLVQPVGSPLSLECTVEGTSNPNLYWYRQAAGRGLQLLFYSVGIGQISSEVPQNLSASRPQDRQFILSSKKLLLSDSGFYLCAWSVRGLLNQPQHFGDGTRLSIL.

This chain connects TRBV2 to TRBJ1-5; tentative D call: TRBD1 (6 bases). The germline V gene has CDR1 SNHLY and CDR2 FYNNEI. CDR3 length: 14 amino acids. Trimming pared 6 bases from V and 0 bases from J, leaving 9 bases between. The CDR3 reads CASSPDSSNQPQHF. CDR3 DNA: TGTGCCAGCAGCCCGGACAGTAGCAATCAGCCCCAGCATTTT.

This rearrangement joins TRBV7-9 to TRBJ1-6, with a possible D match to TRBD1 (5 bases). This CDR3 is built from 14 residues. CDR1 is SEHNR, CDR2 FQNEAQ, per germline (reference sequence). V lost 5 bases and J lost 7, with 12 bases in between. The CDR3 loop reads CASSTGAGNSPLHF. In DNA, the CDR3 is TGTGCCAGCAGCACAGGTGCAGGGAATTCACCCCTCCACTTT.

This chain connects TRBV5-4 to TRBJ1-4; a possible D gene is TRBD1 (5 bases). CDR1 and CDR2 (germline): SGHNT, YYREEE (reference sequence). The CDR3 consists of 14 residues. With 1 base removed from V and 7 bases from J, the gap between germline ends came to 11 bases. CDR3 DNA: TGTGCCAGCAGCTTGCAGGGCAATTCTGAAAAACTGTTTTTT. Amino acid sequence: CASSLQGNSEKLFF.

V and J are TRBV3-1 (or the pseudogene TRBV3-2) and TRBJ2-1, with D possibly being TRBD2 (5 bases). Looked up from germline, CDR1 is LGHDT and CDR2 is YNNKEL (reference sequence). There are 19 residues in the CDR3. Between the trimmed V and J ends, which lost 0 bases and 5 bases, there was a span of 23 bases. The CDR3 loop is CASSQDISQRLGLNNEQFF. CDR3 coding DNA: TGTGCCAGCAGCCAAGATATCTCGCAGCGGCTGGGGTTAAACAATGAGCAGTTCTTC.

The chain is built from TRBV27 and TRBJ1-1; 7 positions match TRBD1. Trimming at V came to 3 bases and at J to 7 bases, leaving 5 bases not matched to a gene. CDR1 is MNHEY, CDR2 SMNVEV, per germline (reference sequence). The CDR3 has 13 residues. The CDR3 DNA reads as TGTGCCAGCAGTTTGAGGGGGCTGAATGAAGCTTTCTTT. This gives the protein CASSLRGLNEAFF.

The gene calls are TRBV12-2 and TRBJ2-7; TRBD2, as called in the table, went unchecked against the DNA. TRBV12-2 is shown as a pseudogene. This CDR3 contains 11 residues. This chain's CDR3 is CASRSVCEQYF. DNA for the CDR3: TGTGCAAGTCGCTCTGTCTGCGAGCAGTACTTC.

The chain is built from TRBV7-9 and TRBJ2-1; the match to TRBD2 covers 14 bases. CDR3 length equals 16 residues. Germline V gives CDR1 SEHNR, CDR2 FQNEAQ (reference sequence). Unmatched junction bases numbered 0, after V lost 4 bases and J lost 1 base. The CDR3 here is CASSWTSGGSYNEQFF. CDR3 DNA: TGTGCCAGCAGCTGGACTAGCGGGGGGTCCTACAATGAGCAGTTCTTC.

This clone showed up just a few times. V and J are TRBV5-6 and TRBJ2-5; D is ambiguous. The germline V and J ends were trimmed by 0 bases and 0 bases, with 15 bases remaining between them. The CDR3 consists of 17 residues. Germline-derived CDR1 and CDR2 are SGHDT and YYEEEE. The CDR3 DNA sequence: TGTGCCAGCAGCTTGGGCTCTGGAGCCATAAACCAAGAGACCCAGTACTTC. This gives the protein CASSLGSGAINQETQYF. The full variable domain, with the rest looked up from reference TRBV5-6 and TRBJ2-5, is DAGVTQSPTHLIKTRGQQVTLRCSPKSGHDTVSWYQQALGQGPQFIFQYYEEEERQRGNFPDRFSGHQFPNYSSELNVNALLLGDSALYLCASSLGSGAINQETQYFGPGTRLLVL.

J is TRBJ1-3 and V is TRBV5-4, with D perhaps TRBD1 (6 bases). V lost 4 bases, J lost 0 bases, and 11 bases lay in between. From germline, CDR1 is SGHNT and CDR2 YYREEE (reference sequence). The CDR3 is 15 residues long. This chain's CDR3 is CASSPDRSSGNTIYF. The CDR3, as DNA: TGTGCCAGCAGCCCTGACAGGAGCTCTGGAAACACCATATATTTT.

J is TRBJ2-3 and V is TRBV5-1, with D possibly matching TRBD1 (5 bases). The CDR3 is made up of 13 amino acids. V was shortened by 0 bases and J by 3 bases, with 5 bases between the two germline ends. Looked up from germline, CDR1 is SGHRS and CDR2 is YFSETQ. The CDR3 loop is CASSLAGTDTQYF. CDR3 nucleotide sequence: TGCGCCAGCAGCTTGGCAGGGACAGATACGCAGTATTTT.

The rearrangement joins TRBV5-4 to TRBJ2-5; 9 bases agree with TRBD1. The germline V gene has CDR1 SGHNT and CDR2 YYREEE (reference sequence). V shed 4 bases and J 3 bases; nucleotides not matched to a gene: 4. The CDR3 covers 14 residues. The CDR3 sequence is CASSLWTGEETQYF. DNA for the CDR3: TGTGCCAGCAGCCTATGGACAGGGGAAGAGACCCAGTACTTC.

The V gene is TRBV7-2, the J gene TRBJ2-5; 9 bases match TRBD2. The CDR3 consists of 15 residues. Germline lookup yields CDR1 SGHTA and CDR2 FQGNSA. The V gene end was trimmed by 4 bases and the J gene end by 5 bases; junction bases not matched to a gene: 8. For the CDR3, the DNA is TGTGCCAGCAGCTCTCTAGCGGGGCCGGGGGAGACCCAGTACTTC. It is translated as CASSSLAGPGETQYF.

The V gene is TRBV9, the J gene TRBJ1-3; possibly TRBD1 for D (6 bases). Germline CDR1 reads SGDLS; CDR2 reads YYNGEE. This CDR3 region has 15 residues. Trimming took 3 bases from V and 0 from J, leaving 10 bases between them. CDR3 sequence: CASSAETGSGNTIYF. The CDR3 DNA follows: TGTGCCAGCAGCGCAGAGACAGGCTCTGGAAACACCATATATTTT. The variable domain in full, with the rest retrieved from reference TRBV9 and TRBJ1-3, is DSGVTQTPKHLITATGQRVTLRCSPRSGDLSVYWYQQSLDQGLQFLIQYYNGEERAKGNILERFSAQQFPDLHSELNLSSLELGDSALYFCASSAETGSGNTIYFGEGSWLTVV.

This sequence joins TRBV6-1 and TRBJ1-6, with D possibly matching TRBD1 (5 bases). Germline V CDR1 and CDR2: MNHNS, SASEGT. Between the trimmed V and J ends, which lost 2 bases and 0 bases, there was a span of 14 bases. The CDR3 is 18 residues long. CDR3 sequence (DNA): TGTGCCAGCAGTGAACTCCTCACTGACAGCTCCTATAATTCACCCCTCCACTTT. Amino acids: CASSELLTDSSYNSPLHF.